This TCR beta chain emerged from a study of T cells in localized non-small cell lung cancer. V dropped 7 bases and J dropped 5 bases, with 9 bases sitting between them. The CDR3 consists of 13 residues. Germline V gene sequence: CDR1 SEHNR, CDR2 FQNEAQ (reference sequence). Repertoires were generated with immunoSEQ multiplex PCR, while TCRdb's copy carries only in-frame clones and drops some. The table records about 23,000 clones, roughly nine tenths of them present only once. Overall study findings and caveats: The tumor had only one region sequenced, so heterogeneity remains possible.

Concerning this clone: The antigen is undetermined.

The sample in question was peripheral blood, obtained before any cancer treatment. V is TRBV7-9 and J is TRBJ1-6; D gene unclear. The TCR comes from a woman between 35 and 70 years old with stage I lung adenocarcinoma. Written as DNA, the CDR3 is TGTGCCAGCATGGGCCCGAATAATTCACCCCTCCACTTT. Translation gives CASMGPNNSPLHF.